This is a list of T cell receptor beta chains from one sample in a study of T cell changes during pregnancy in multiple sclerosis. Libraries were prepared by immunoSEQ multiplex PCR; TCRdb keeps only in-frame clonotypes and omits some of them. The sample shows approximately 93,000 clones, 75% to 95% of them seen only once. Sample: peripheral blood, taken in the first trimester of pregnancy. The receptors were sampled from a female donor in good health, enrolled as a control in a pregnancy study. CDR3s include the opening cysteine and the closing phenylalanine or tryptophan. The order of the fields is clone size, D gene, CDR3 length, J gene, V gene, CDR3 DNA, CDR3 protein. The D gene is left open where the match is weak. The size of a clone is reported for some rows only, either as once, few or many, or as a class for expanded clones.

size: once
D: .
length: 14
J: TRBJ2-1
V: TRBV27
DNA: TGTGCCAGCAGTTTAGGGAGCTCCTACAATGAGCAGTTCTTC
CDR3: CASSLGSSYNEQFF

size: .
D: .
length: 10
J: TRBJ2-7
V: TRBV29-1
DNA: TGCAGCGTTCAGACCTACGAGCAGTACTTC
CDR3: CSVQTYEQYF

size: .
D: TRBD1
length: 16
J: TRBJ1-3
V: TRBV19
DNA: TGTGCCAGTAGTATGGTAGCCAGGGGGAGAGGAAACACCATATATTTT
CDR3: CASSMVARGRGNTIYF

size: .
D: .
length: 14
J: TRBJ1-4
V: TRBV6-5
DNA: TGTGCCAGCAGCCCCTTCCAGGGGAATGAAAAACTGTTTTTT
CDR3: CASSPFQGNEKLFF

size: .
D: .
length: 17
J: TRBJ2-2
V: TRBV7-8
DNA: TGTGCCAGCAGCTTGGTACTAGTATCGGAGGGCACCGGGGAGCTGTTTTTT
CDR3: CASSLVLVSEGTGELFF

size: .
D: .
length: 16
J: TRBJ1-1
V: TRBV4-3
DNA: TGCGCCAGCAGCCAAGATCGCCAGGGAGGTACTGGTGAAGCTTTCTTT
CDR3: CASSQDRQGGTGEAFF

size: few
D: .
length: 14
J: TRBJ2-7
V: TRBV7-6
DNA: TGTGCCAGCAGCCCAACCCAGGGTAGGTACGAGCAGTACTTC
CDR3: CASSPTQGRYEQYF

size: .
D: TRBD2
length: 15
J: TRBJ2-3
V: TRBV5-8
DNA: TGTGCCAGCAGCTCGTGGGAGGGCCCGCCCGATACGCAGTATTTT
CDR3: CASSSWEGPPDTQYF

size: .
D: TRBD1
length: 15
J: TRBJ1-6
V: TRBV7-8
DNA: TGTGCCAGCAGCTTTAACAGGGGTGAGGGTTCACCCCTCCACTTT
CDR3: CASSFNRGEGSPLHF

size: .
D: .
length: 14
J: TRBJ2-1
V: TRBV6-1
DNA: TGTGCCAGCACCCAGGCCACCGGTTACAATGAGCAGTTCTTC
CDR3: CASTQATGYNEQFF

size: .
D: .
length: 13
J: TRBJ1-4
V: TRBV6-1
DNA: TGTGCCAGCAGTGACCAGGTAGAAGAAAAACTGTTTTTT
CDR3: CASSDQVEEKLFF

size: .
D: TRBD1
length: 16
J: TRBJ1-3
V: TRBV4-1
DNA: TGCGCCAGCAGCCAAGATGCCGACAGGGGGCTAGGGGCCATATATTTT
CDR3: CASSQDADRGLGAIYF

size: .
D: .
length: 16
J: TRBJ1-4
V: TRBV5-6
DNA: TGTGCCAGCAGCCTAGTAACCCGCGGGGGAAATGAAAAACTGTTTTTT
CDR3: CASSLVTRGGNEKLFF

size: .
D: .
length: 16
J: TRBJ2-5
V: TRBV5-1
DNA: TGCGCCAGCAGCTTGGAAACAGGAGGGTTCGGAGAGACCCAGTACTTC
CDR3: CASSLETGGFGETQYF

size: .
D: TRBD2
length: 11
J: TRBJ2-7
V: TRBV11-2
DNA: TGTGCCAGCAGGGGGGGGGACGAGCAGTACTTC
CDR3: CASRGGDEQYF

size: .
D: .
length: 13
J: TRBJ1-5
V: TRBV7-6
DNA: TGTGCCAGCAGCCCGTTTAGCAATCAGCCCCAGCATTTT
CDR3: CASSPFSNQPQHF

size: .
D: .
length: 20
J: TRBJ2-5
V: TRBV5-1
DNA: TGCGCCAGCAGCTTGATCCTGAGTTTCGGGGGACCCCCGAATCAAGAGACCCAGTACTTC
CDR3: CASSLILSFGGPPNQETQYF

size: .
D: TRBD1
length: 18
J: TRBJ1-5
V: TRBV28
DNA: TGTGCCAGCAGTTTAAAGGGACAGGGGGCGCGGGTCGGTCAGCCCCAGCATTTT
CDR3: CASSLKGQGARVGQPQHF

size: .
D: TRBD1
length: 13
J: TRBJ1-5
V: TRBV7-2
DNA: TGTGCCAGCAGCTACGACAGGGATCAGCCCCAGCATTTT
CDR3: CASSYDRDQPQHF

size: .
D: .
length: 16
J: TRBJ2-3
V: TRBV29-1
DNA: TGCAGCGTTGGCGGGTTGACGGACGCGGGCACAGATACGCAGTATTTT
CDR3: CSVGGLTDAGTDTQYF

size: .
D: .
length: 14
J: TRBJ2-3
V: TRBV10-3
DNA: TGTGCCATCAGGGGGGGACTCGACACAGATACGCAGTATTTT
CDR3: CAIRGGLDTDTQYF

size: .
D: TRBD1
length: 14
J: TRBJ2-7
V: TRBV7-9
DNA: TGTGCCAGCAGCTTGGGGACAGGAGCCTACGAGCAGTACTTC
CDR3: CASSLGTGAYEQYF

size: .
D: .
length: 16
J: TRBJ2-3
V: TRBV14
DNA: TGTGCCAGCAGCCAAGTGGCAGGGGGGAGCACAGATACGCAGTATTTT
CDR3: CASSQVAGGSTDTQYF

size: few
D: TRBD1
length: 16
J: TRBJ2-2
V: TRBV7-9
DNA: TGTGCCAGCAGCTCCTCCGGGACAGGACCCCAAGGGGAGCTGTTTTTT
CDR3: CASSSSGTGPQGELFF

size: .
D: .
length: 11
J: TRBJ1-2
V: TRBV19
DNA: TGTGCCAGTACAGGCAGGGGCGGCTACACCTTC
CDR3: CASTGRGGYTF

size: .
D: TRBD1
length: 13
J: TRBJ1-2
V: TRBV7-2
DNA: TGTGCCAGCAGTTCACAGGGGGACTATGGCTACACCTTC
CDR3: CASSSQGDYGYTF

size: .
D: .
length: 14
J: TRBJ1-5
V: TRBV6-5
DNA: TGTGCCAGCAGTCTAATCTCTAGCAATCAGCCCCAGCATTTT
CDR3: CASSLISSNQPQHF

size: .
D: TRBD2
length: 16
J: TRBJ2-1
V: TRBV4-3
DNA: TGCGCCAGCAGCCAGTCCCTAGCGGGGGATAACAATGAGCAGTTCTTC
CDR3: CASSQSLAGDNNEQFF

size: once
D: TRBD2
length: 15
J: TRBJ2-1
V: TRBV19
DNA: TGTGCCAGTAGCGTACTAGCGGGGGGCTGGAATGAGCAGTTCTTC
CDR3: CASSVLAGGWNEQFF

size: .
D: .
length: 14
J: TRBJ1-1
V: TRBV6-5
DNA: TGTGCCAGCAGTCCCCAGGGATCTAACACTGAAGCTTTCTTT
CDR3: CASSPQGSNTEAFF

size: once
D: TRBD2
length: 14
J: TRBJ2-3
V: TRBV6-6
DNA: TGTGCCAGCAGCCCGGGGGGAGACACAGATACGCAGTATTTT
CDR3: CASSPGGDTDTQYF

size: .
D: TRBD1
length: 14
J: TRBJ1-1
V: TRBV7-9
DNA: TGTGCCAGCAGCCCAGGACAGGGCGACACTGAAGCTTTCTTT
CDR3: CASSPGQGDTEAFF

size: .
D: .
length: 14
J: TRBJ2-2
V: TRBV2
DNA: TGTGCCAGCAGCCGACTCCCCGGCACCGGGGAGCTGTTTTTT
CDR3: CASSRLPGTGELFF

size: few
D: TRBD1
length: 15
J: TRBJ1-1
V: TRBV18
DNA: TGTGCCAGCTCACCCGGGACAGTGGGGTTCGTTGAAGCTTTCTTT
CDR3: CASSPGTVGFVEAFF

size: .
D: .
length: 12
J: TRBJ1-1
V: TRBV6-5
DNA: TGTGCCAGCATTACAGGGATGGGTGAAGCTTTCTTT
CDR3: CASITGMGEAFF

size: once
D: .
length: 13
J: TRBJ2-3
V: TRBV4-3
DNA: TGCGCCAGCAGCCAGACTCTCACAGATACGCAGTATTTT
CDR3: CASSQTLTDTQYF

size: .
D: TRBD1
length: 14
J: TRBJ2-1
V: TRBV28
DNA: TGTGCCAGCAAAACAGGGGGCTCCTACAATGAGCAGTTCTTC
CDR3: CASKTGGSYNEQFF

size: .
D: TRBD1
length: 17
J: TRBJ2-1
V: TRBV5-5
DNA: TGTGCCAGCAGCCCGAGGGGACCTGGGACAGGGCTGAATGAGCAGTTCTTC
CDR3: CASSPRGPGTGLNEQFF

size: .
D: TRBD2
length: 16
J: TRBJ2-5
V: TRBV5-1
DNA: TGCGCCAGCAGCTTGGGTGGGACTAGTCCCCAAGAGACCCAGTACTTC
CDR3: CASSLGGTSPQETQYF

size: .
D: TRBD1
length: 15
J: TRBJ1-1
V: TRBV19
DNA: TGTGCCAGTAGTATAGCAGGACAGGGGGGCACTGAAGCTTTCTTT
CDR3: CASSIAGQGGTEAFF

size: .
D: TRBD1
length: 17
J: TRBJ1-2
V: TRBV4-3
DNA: TGCGCCAGCAGCCAAGTCCCGGGACAGGACGCTTTCTATGGCTACACCTTC
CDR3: CASSQVPGQDAFYGYTF